This paragraph reports one T cell receptor beta chain. Its antigen is currently unknown. V shed 4 bases, J shed 4 bases, and the junction held 3 bases outside the gene matches. The CDR3 covers 14 residues. CDR1 is MNHNS, CDR2 SASEGT, per germline. The data derive from a study of cytomegalovirus exposure and HLA in healthy donors. PCR amplification relied on 60 Vbeta primers (plus 13 Jbeta primers). Some clones are missing from TCRdb's copy, which holds only in-frame ones; the method was immunoSEQ multiplex PCR. The repertoire has about 94,000 clones, 60% to 80% of them found once; the top ten carry 3.5% to 4%. Study conclusions and caveats: CMV serostatus alone was available as immune exposure information. A previous analysis found most TCR beta V segments productive roughly 90% or roughly 30% of the time. Cytomegalovirus association was assigned to under 200 TCR beta chains.

This sequence joins TRBV6-1 and TRBJ1-3, with 8 bases identical to TRBD1. The specimen sequenced was PBMCs. This receptor was taken from a woman aged 40 to 50 in good health and CMV-seronegative. In DNA, the CDR3 is TGTGCCAGCAGTGCCAGGGGGCAGGGAAACACCATATATTTT. This translates into CASSARGQGNTIYF.